One sample yielded the 26 T cell receptor beta chains listed below, sequenced in a study of monozygotic twins with inflammatory bowel disease. TCRdb reprocessed the 5' RACE reads, keeping one entry per CDR3 protein, no DNA. This sample lists some 150,000 distinct CDR3 sequences; its ten largest clones have 0.95% to 1.5%. Specimen: blood. All receptors derive from a human donor with ulcerative colitis or Crohn's disease, or a healthy co-twin of an affected twin (not recorded which).

The rearrangement links TRBV5-6 to TRBJ2-5. CDR3 length: 14 residues. The germline gives CDR1 SGHDT, CDR2 YYEEEE. The CDR3 loop reads CASSLTRLQETQYF.

The chain carries TRBV15 and TRBJ2-1; TCRdb's assignment of TRBD1 cannot be checked, as there is no DNA. CDR1 and CDR2 from the germline V gene are LNHNV and YYDKDF (reference sequence). This CDR3 contains 12 residues. CDR3 sequence reads: CATSRADRVKFF.

The chain carries TRBV5-6 and TRBJ2-3; TCRdb reports TRBD1, a call that lacks DNA to check it against. This CDR3 contains 14 residues. In germline, CDR1 is SGHDT, CDR2 YYEEEE. The CDR3 loop reads CASSLTGASDTQYF.

The chain uses TRBV20-1 and TRBJ1-6; the D gene TCRdb calls, TRBD1, cannot be checked with no DNA. The germline V gene encodes CDR1 DFQATT and CDR2 SNEGSKA (reference sequence). This CDR3 region has 15 residues. CDR3: CSASRFGQGDSPLHF.

The J gene is TRBJ1-3, the V gene TRBV4-2. Germline V gene sequence: CDR1 LGHNA, CDR2 YNFKEQ. The CDR3 has 12 residues. The CDR3 sequence is CASSPAGNTIYF.

The chain couples TRBV5-6 to TRBJ2-7; the D gene TCRdb calls, TRBD2, cannot be checked with no DNA. The germline V gene encodes CDR1 SGHDT and CDR2 YYEEEE. The CDR3 totals 12 residues. CDR3 in amino acids: CASSPGGGQQYF.

This rearrangement joins TRBV7-2 to TRBJ2-3. This CDR3 has 15 amino acids. The germline V gene has CDR1 SGHTA and CDR2 FQGNSA. Here the CDR3 reads CASSPKASGTDTQYF.

This chain connects TRBV6-4 to TRBJ2-5. CDR3 size: 13 residues. In germline, CDR1 is MRHNA, CDR2 SNTAGT. CDR3 region: CASSGLAGETQYF.

V and J are TRBV28 and TRBJ1-2; the TCRdb call, TRBD1, lacks DNA for checking. The CDR3 loop spans 14 amino acids. Germline V CDR1 and CDR2: MDHEN, SYDVKM. Here the CDR3 reads CASRRDRLTYGYTF.

This rearrangement joins TRBV7-2 to TRBJ2-1. Germline CDR1 and CDR2: SGHTA and FQGNSA. The CDR3 runs 14 residues. CDR3: CASSLETRSDEQFF.

The rearrangement joins TRBV20-1 to TRBJ1-4; TCRdb returns TRBD1, unconfirmable since there is no DNA. CDR3 length: 13 residues. Germline V CDR1 and CDR2: DFQATT, SNEGSKA (reference sequence). The CDR3 reads CSARTGLREKLFF.

This chain connects TRBV12-3 or TRBV12-4 to TRBJ2-2; TCRdb calls TRBD2, which cannot be checked without DNA. The CDR3 runs to 16 residues. The CDR3 loop is CASRIGPSGSTGELFF.

V usage is TRBV18 and J usage is TRBJ1-5; checking the TCRdb D call of TRBD1 is not possible without DNA. This CDR3 region has 17 residues. Looked up from germline, CDR1 is KGHSH and CDR2 is LQKENI. The CDR3 loop reads CASSSGQGIYSNQPQHF.

The rearrangement links TRBV3-1 to TRBJ2-7; there is no DNA to check the TCRdb D call of TRBD1. The CDR3 covers 16 residues. Germline-derived CDR1 and CDR2 are LGHDT and YNNKEL (reference sequence). The CDR3 spells CASSPGGLTASYEQYF.

The rearrangement links TRBV29-1 to TRBJ1-2; there is no DNA to check the TCRdb D call of TRBD1. Germline CDR1 SQVTM, CDR2 ANQGSEA. CDR3 size: 14 residues. The CDR3 is CSVARTGDGYGYTF.

The CDR3 spells CSVVGTGFNYGYTF. The chain links TRBV29-1 to TRBJ1-2; TCRdb lists TRBD1, though no DNA is available to test this call. Germline V lookup: CDR1 SQVTM, CDR2 ANQGSEA. The CDR3 is 14 amino acids.

CDR3 region: CASSREGQGNSYEQYF. The chain joins TRBV4-1 to TRBJ2-7; absent DNA, TCRdb's TRBD1 call cannot be checked. Germline assignment: CDR1 MGHRA and CDR2 YSYEKL. The CDR3 is 16 residues long.

The chain is built from TRBV20-1 and TRBJ2-7. There are 12 residues in the CDR3. Germline lookup yields CDR1 DFQATT and CDR2 SNEGSKA (reference sequence). The CDR3 here is CSARDRDNEQYF.

V and J are TRBV5-5 and TRBJ1-5. The CDR3 runs 14 residues. Germline V lookup: CDR1 SGHKS, CDR2 YYEKEE (reference sequence). The CDR3 protein is CASSYGTADQPQHF.

This sequence joins TRBV5-1 and TRBJ1-1; there is no DNA to check the TCRdb D call of TRBD1. CDR1 is SGHRS, CDR2 YFSETQ, per germline. This CDR3 is 15 amino acids long. The CDR3: CASSPPTGKEGEAFF. Complete variable domain (other parts from reference TRBV5-1 and TRBJ1-1): KAGVTQTPRYLIKTRGQQVTLSCSPISGHRSVSWYQQTPGQGLQFLFEYFSETQRNKGNFPGRFSGRQFSNSRSEMNVSTLELGDSALYLCASSPPTGKEGEAFFGQGTRLTVV.

V is TRBV29-1 and J is TRBJ2-6. The CDR3 is 13 amino acids. Germline V CDR1 and CDR2: SQVTM, ANQGSEA. The CDR3 protein is CSVDTAGANVLTF.

The CDR3 loop is CATSDAGLANTGELFF. The chain uses TRBV24-1 and TRBJ2-2; TCRdb outputs TRBD2, but without DNA this stays unchecked. Germline lookup yields CDR1 KGHDR and CDR2 SFDVKD. CDR3 size: 16 residues.

The rearrangement links TRBV7-9 to TRBJ2-1. This CDR3 contains 14 residues. Germline V gene lookup returns CDR1 SEHNR and CDR2 FQNEAQ (reference sequence). The CDR3 loop is CASIQVGVENEQFF. Using reference TRBV7-9 and TRBJ2-1 for the parts outside the CDR3, the full variable domain is DTGVSQNPRHKITKRGQNVTFRCDPISEHNRLYWYRQTLGQGPEFLTYFQNEAQLEKSRLLSDRFSAERPKGSFSTLEIQRTEQGDSAMYLCASIQVGVENEQFFGPGTRLTVL.

The V call is TRBV28, the J call TRBJ1-1; the D gene TCRdb calls, TRBD1, cannot be checked with no DNA. The CDR3 loop spans 13 amino acids. The germline V gene has CDR1 MDHEN and CDR2 SYDVKM. CDR3 amino acids: CASSLPSHTEAFF.

The chain employs TRBV6-5 and TRBJ1-4; no DNA is available, so the TRBD1 call from TCRdb remains unchecked. This CDR3 has 12 amino acids. The germline CDR1 and CDR2 sequences are MNHEY and SVGAGI. The CDR3 loop is CASSYARGKLFF.

The chain couples TRBV6-5 to TRBJ1-1; TCRdb gives TRBD1 as the D gene, but with no DNA this cannot be confirmed. Germline V gives CDR1 MNHEY, CDR2 SVGAGI. This CDR3 has 13 amino acids. The CDR3 here is CASSYQGLTEAFF.